This T cell receptor beta chain stems from a study of cytomegalovirus exposure and HLA in healthy donors (dated by TCRdb to 2016 to 2017). With regard to the full study: According to an earlier analysis of 550 to 750 of the donors, about 179 million T cells yielded roughly 110 million unique TCR beta sequences and around 280 Gb of sequence data. An early release covering about 600 HLA-typed donors comprised about 290 gigabases of sequencing data and 65 million to 100 million unique TCR sequences. Among the 398 genotyped donors, about 85% belonged to the genetic ancestry cluster associated with self-reported Caucasian donors. The study was designed to test whether signatures of past pathogen exposure could be identified by cataloging public T cell receptors. The study profiled the T cell repertoires of under 700 subjects by immunosequencing and related them to cytomegalovirus serostatus. Along with the roughly 700-subject first cohort, a separate validation cohort of over a hundred different subjects was used. The study combined high-throughput TCR immunosequencing, statistical association of individual TCRs with disease status, and machine learning to predict cytomegalovirus infection status. To study patterns of TCR occurrence, a later analysis re-analyzed previously published TCR beta repertoires from under 750 donors and added high-resolution HLA genotyping. Rather than drawing on any new phenotypic data, the later analysis identified candidate immune exposures from TCR beta sequences and the way those sequences occurred across donors. An earlier analysis of roughly 600 of the donors used high-throughput TCR beta sequencing to judge whether each TCR beta V gene segment behaved as functional or pseudogenic. Donor age, sex, ethnicity and CMV serostatus were collected together with the repertoire data. In a later genetic analysis, genome-wide SNP genotypes for about 55% of the roughly 700 donors were used, and that subset was treated as a discovery cohort. All discovery cohort repertoires had been generated using a single sequencing platform. HLA typing covered class I and class II loci at four-digit resolution. The number of typed donors differed by locus: about 620-640 for A, B, C, DRB1 and DQB1; 500 to 550 for DQA1; 606 for DPA1; and around 470 for DPB1. Five DR-DQ haplotypes were handled as single units for association and clustering, since linkage in the cohort was strong. Among about 360 genotyped donors of the cohort, an average of approximately 240,000 unique TCR beta nucleotide sequences were sequenced per donor, roughly 20% of them non-productive. Results the study describes overall, beyond this receptor: In a later genetic analysis, a missense DCLRE1C variant was associated with V-gene and J-gene trimming of TCR beta chains, and the association was replicated in an independent cohort. According to the authors, the approach could potentially be generalized to other disease states and immunological phenotypes. The only immune exposure information available for the cohort was CMV serostatus. Several of the top co-occurrence clusters appeared to be linked to parvovirus B19, influenza, CMV and Epstein-Barr virus, according to a later analysis. Roughly uniform sequencing depth across donors was assumed in presence/absence analyses, although this assumption may not hold. A later analysis found that HLA-associated TCR beta chains were more clonally expanded and had lower generation probabilities than equally common non-associated chains. A few of the identified cytomegalovirus-associated TCR beta chains were confirmed in vitro to be specific for cytomegalovirus antigens. Cytomegalovirus status was reported to be diagnosed by the classifier with high specificity and sensitivity in both the original and validation cohorts. When HLA alleles, especially DR and DQ, strongly co-occurred, attributing TCR associations to individual alleles was difficult. A further reported finding was that TCR beta sequences accurately predicted the HLA-A and HLA-B alleles for most subjects in the first cohort. Compared with the 666-donor mean, donors in an Asian-associated ancestry cluster had fewer N-insertions in productive TCRs, according to a later genetic analysis. While some public TCRs were present in many individuals, most TCR sequences turned up only very rarely across donors. A later analysis found that TCR association rates varied across HLA loci, with DRB1 alleles showing the most associated TCRs and HLA-C alleles the fewest. A cluster of highly shared sequence variants was judged likely to be a technical artifact of the sequencing pipeline. In an earlier analysis of more than 500 of the donors, most TCR beta V segments appeared in productive rearrangements about 87% or about 30% of the time, broadly matching IMGT annotations. A later analysis associated 16,951 TCR beta sequences with specific HLA alleles at a false discovery rate of 0.05. Because HLA typing was unavailable for some donors at each locus, only the typed subset was used in association tests. This cohort had only TCR beta chains sequenced, and the lack of alpha or paired-chain data limited which features could be detected. In a later analysis, most CMV-associated TCR beta chains were found to appear HLA-restricted, with HLA associations seemingly driven largely by CMV exposure. A total of 164 TCR beta chains were listed by the study as associated with cytomegalovirus. Because counts were too low, about 18 rarely observed V segments, including chromosome 9 orphons, were excluded from the earlier analysis of around 640 of the donors. Linkage disequilibrium might explain the correlated functional status among segregating V segments, but an unknown experimental factor could not be excluded.

The method behind the library was the immunoSEQ multiplex PCR assay. For the multiplex PCR, a mixture combining 60 forward primers for TCR Vbeta segments and 13 reverse primers for TCR Jbeta segments was used. The CDR3 region of rearranged TCR beta genes was amplified from genomic DNA by a multiplex PCR assay. Amplified TCR beta libraries were sequenced as 87-base-pair reads on the Illumina HiSeq System. Turning to the authors' computational methods: Across the 670 or so repertoires, a later analysis counted some 80 million unique TCR beta chains, 9.5 million to 13 million of which were shared by at least two donors. Raw reads were error-corrected and collapsed into unique sequences with a nearest-neighbor algorithm that merged closely related sequences to remove PCR and sequencing errors. CDR3 sequences were aligned to IMGT reference sequences to assign V, D and J gene segments. For a sequence to be retained, at least a six-nucleotide match to both a V gene segment and a J gene segment was required. A rearrangement was called productive if the CDR3 had no stop codons and remained in frame with V and J, and every other rearrangement was called non-productive. Following IMGT convention, CDR3 was defined as the stretch from the second conserved V-encoded cysteine to the conserved J-encoded phenylalanine. The earlier analysis of about 570 of the donors excluded any sequence lacking an unambiguous match to a single V gene segment. In an earlier analysis of more than 500 of the donors, a V segment was called functional when productive rearrangements were above 56.7%, and segregating when the standard deviation between donors exceeded 5%. A statistical classification framework was built to diagnose cytomegalovirus status from the catalog of TCR beta chain sequences. In a later analysis, TCR nucleotide sequences were compared against IMGT/GENE-DB human TR gene sequences so that V and J genes could be assigned. The TCRdist pipeline was used in a later analysis to assign CDR3 sequences and most-parsimonious VDJ recombination scenarios. In a later analysis, every TCR beta chain was defined by the combination of its CDR3 amino acid sequence and its V-gene family, and reads without a unique V-gene family were dropped. A later analysis removed several hundred highly shared, low-generation-probability nucleotide sequences to deal with suspected cross-contamination and a sequencing artifact. In a later analysis, a clonal expansion index was calculated for each public chain from normalized within-repertoire ranks of inferred template counts. Generation probabilities in a later analysis came from a VDJ recombination model fitted to out-of-frame rearrangements, and those results were checked against IGoR. Hypergeometric tests were used in a later analysis to score TCR-TCR, TCR-HLA and TCR-CMV co-occurrence, with a repertoire-size bias correction applied to the TCR pairs. A later analysis estimated false discovery rates by permuting HLA or CMV assignments 20 times. In a later analysis, co-occurring TCRs were grouped with DBSCAN, and TCRdist sequence similarity was added when clustering was performed within HLA-allele-positive subsets. For co-occurrence clustering, repertoires with fewer than 30,000 or more than 120,000 public chains were excluded, along with five repertoires with anomalous nucleotide sharing. In its TCRdb copy, this immuneACCESS table keeps in-frame sequences only and misses some clones. Where compared with another copy, unresolved V genes explain less than half of these, and the others have no known cause. The DNA was the basis for D and trimming; V, J and clone size are from that table. The sample yields around 200,000 clones; 70% to 80% were counted once. The ten largest clones represent approximately 2% of the sample.

On this clone itself: Its recognized antigen is unknown. No clone much larger than this one lies a single base away; base qualities are absent.

The cohort consisted of 670 or so healthy bone marrow donors. All cohort members were sampled while nominally healthy, although unrecorded immune exposures were likely present. The donor tested CMV seronegative, placing the donor among the 350 to 400 seronegative members of the cohort. A peripheral blood sample was provided by each donor, and peripheral blood mononuclear cells were used for TCR beta sequencing. Genomic DNA was extracted from the blood cell samples with the Qiagen DNeasy Blood Extraction Kit. This TCR came from a young man in good health and CMV-seronegative. The sample taken for sequencing was PBMCs.

The CDR3 protein sequence reads: CASSLTGAAGANVLTF. The nucleotides read TGTGCCAGCAGTTTAACAGGGGCGGCTGGGGCCAACGTCCTGACTTTC. The chain is assembled from TRBV28 and TRBJ2-6; TRBD1 aligns with 7 central bases. The cysteine opens and the phenylalanine closes a CDR3 of 16 amino acids. Only the CDR3 DNA stays, 48 bases, in frame from base 1. CDR1 MDHEN and CDR2 SYDVKM are derived from the germline V gene. V ends up 2 bases short and J 2 bases short, with an unmatched junction base count of 3.